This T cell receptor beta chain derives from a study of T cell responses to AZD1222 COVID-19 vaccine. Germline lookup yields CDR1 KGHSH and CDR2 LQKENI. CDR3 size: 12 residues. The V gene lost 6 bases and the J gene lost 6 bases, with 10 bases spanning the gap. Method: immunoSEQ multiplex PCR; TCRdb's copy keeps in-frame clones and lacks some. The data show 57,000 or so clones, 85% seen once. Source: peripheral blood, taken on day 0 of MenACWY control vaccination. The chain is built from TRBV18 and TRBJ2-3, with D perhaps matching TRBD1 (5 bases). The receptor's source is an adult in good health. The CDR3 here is CASSSKGDTQYF. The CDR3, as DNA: TGTGCCAGCTCGTCTAAGGGGGATACGCAGTATTTT.